The 4 T cell receptor beta chains presented below share a single source sample, sequenced in a study of blood T cell repertoires in COVID-19. The data were produced by immunoSEQ multiplex PCR, yet TCRdb's version contains in-frame clones alone and is incomplete. The profile shows 65,000 to 75,000 clones, 70% to 80% of them singletons. What was sequenced was peripheral blood. These receptor sequences come from a human donor in a cohort sampled during active COVID-19.

Concerning this clone itself: A read error may produce the germline difference seen at one junction end. The V and J genes are TRBV7-3 and TRBJ2-2; D possibly matches TRBD1 or TRBD2 (5 bases each). The germline gives CDR1 SGHTA, CDR2 FQGTGA. This CDR3 spans 15 amino acids. This CDR3 is CASRLTRGNTGELFF. In DNA form, the CDR3 reads TGTGCCAGCAGATTAACTAGGGGGAACACCGGGGAGCTGTTTTTT.

Concerning this clone: Other DNA sequences in this sample translate to the same CDR3. This rearrangement joins TRBV7-2 to TRBJ1-2, with 7 nucleotides matching TRBD1. This CDR3 has 14 amino acids. The V gene end was trimmed by 5 bases and the J gene end by 4 bases; junction bases not matched to a gene: 7. Germline V CDR1 and CDR2: SGHTA, FQGNSA. Written as DNA, the CDR3 is TGTGCCAGCAGCCCAAGACAGGGACCCTATGGCTACACCTTC. Protein product: CASSPRQGPYGYTF.

The chain carries TRBV6-5 and TRBJ2-7; 10 positions agree with TRBD1. The CDR3 length is 14 residues. J gave up 6 bases and V 5 bases, and 7 bases lay outside the gene matches. CDR1 MNHEY and CDR2 SVGAGI come from the germline V gene. In DNA form, the CDR3 reads TGTGCCAGCAGTCCCTCCGGGACAGGGGCCGAGCAGTACTTC. Amino acids: CASSPSGTGAEQYF.

This chain's CDR3 is CATVGGGTEAFF. CDR3 DNA: TGTGCCACTGTTGGGGGGGGCACTGAAGCTTTCTTT. The chain is built from TRBV19 and TRBJ1-1, with a weak D call TRBD1 (5 bases). The CDR3 sequence is 12 residues long. With 10 bases removed from V and 4 bases from J, the gap between germline ends came to 13 bases. CDR1 and CDR2 (germline): LNHDA, SQIVND (reference sequence). The full variable domain, rest sourced from reference TRBV19 and TRBJ1-1, is DGGITQSPKYLFRKEGQNVTLSCEQNLNHDAMYWYRQDPGQGLRLIYYSQIVNDFQKGDIAEGYSVSREKKESFPLTVTSAQKNPTAFYLCATVGGGTEAFFGQGTRLTVV.